This T cell receptor (beta chain) was retrieved from a study of blood T cells in healthy people across ages. Using a J-beta primer mix together with a sample-barcoded 5' primer, a second PCR was run for about 6 to 11 cycles. TCRdb itself ran the 5' RACE reads through MiXCR, one entry per CDR3 protein. The sample has roughly 1,500,000 distinct CDR3 sequences, 34% seen once; the top ten hold 11%. The study recruited healthy Caucasian donors from Russia who were aged about 6 to 90. This clonotype occurred a few times. The TCR originated in a woman in her 30s in good health. Sequenced input: blood.

The CDR3 sequence is CASARDLQVGQYF. The CDR3 coding sequence is TGCGCCAGCGCCCGGGACCTCCAAGTGGGGCAGTATTTT. J is TRBJ2-3 and V is TRBV5-1; possibly TRBD1 or TRBD2 for D (5 bases each). From germline, CDR1 is SGHRS and CDR2 YFSETQ. The CDR3 has 13 residues. Trimming removed 7 bases from V and 11 bases from J, with 20 bases in between.